These T cell receptor beta chains were read from a single sample in a study of control samples from healthy donors and cancer patients. TCRdb's table, derived via immunoSEQ multiplex PCR, lists solely in-frame clones and lacks some. The data hold about 68,000 clones, with about 83% observed a single time. The specimen was blood. The receptors originated from a man aged 60-69 years in good health. Both conserved end residues are part of each CDR3. D genes are given only for firm matches. Clone size is shown for a subset of rows, as once, few, many or a class of expanded clone.

v_call	d_call	clone_size	j_call	cdr3_nt	cdr3_aa
TRBV2	NA	NA	TRBJ2-7	TGTGCCAGCAGTGGGCTAGAAAAAATTTGGCAGTACTTC	CASSGLEKIWQYF
TRBV21-1	NA	NA	TRBJ2-5	TGTGCCAGCAAAAAGGGGCAGCAAGAGACCCAGTACTTC	CASKKGQQETQYF
TRBV14	TRBD1	NA	TRBJ2-7	TGTGCCAGCAGCCAAGATGGGACAGACACCTACGAGCAGTACTTC	CASSQDGTDTYEQYF
TRBV19	NA	NA	TRBJ2-7	TGTGCCAGCCAGGCGAACTCCTACGAGCAGTACTTC	CASQANSYEQYF
TRBV2	NA	few	TRBJ1-2	TGTGCCAGCAGTGACAGGGTGGGCGGCTACACCTTC	CASSDRVGGYTF
TRBV7-2	NA	NA	TRBJ2-1	TGTGCCAGCAGCTCCGGGAAAACCTACAATGAGCAGTTCTTC	CASSSGKTYNEQFF
TRBV28	NA	NA	TRBJ1-2	TGTGCCAGCAGTTTAAGGAGCGGAGGATGGTATGGCTACACCTTC	CASSLRSGGWYGYTF
TRBV5-1	TRBD1	NA	TRBJ2-7	TGCGCCAGCAGTACAGGGGGCAGGGAGCAGTACTTC	CASSTGGREQYF
TRBV19	NA	NA	TRBJ1-4	TGTGCCAGTAGTAAAACTTCTCCGCCGGGACCCAATAATGAAAAACTGTTTTTT	CASSKTSPPGPNNEKLFF
TRBV3-1/TRBV3-2	NA	NA	TRBJ1-1	TGTGCCAGCAGCCAAGTTAAAGGGACTGAAGCTTTCTTT	CASSQVKGTEAFF
TRBV23-1	NA	NA	TRBJ1-2	TGCGCCAGCAGTGCTAGAGGTGGCTACACCTTC	CASSARGGYTF
TRBV30	NA	once	TRBJ1-4	TGTGCCTGGGGGGATGAAAAACTGTTTTTT	CAWGDEKLFF